The clone carrying this T cell receptor beta chain was seen repeatedly, ten times or more. This sample was included in a study of spatial heterogeneity in lung cancer. Time point in this sample: blood at routine non-recurrence follow-up after resection. TCRdb re-derived calls from the 5' RACE reads in MiXCR, one entry per CDR3 protein. This sample yields some 16,000 distinct CDR3 sequences, of which roughly 19% are seen a single time; around 5.9% belongs to the top ten. This CDR3 is 12 amino acids long. In germline, CDR1 is SGHRS, CDR2 YFSETQ. The V gene lost 4 bases and the J gene lost 12 bases, with 17 bases spanning the gap.

This TCR derives from a male donor with early-stage non-small cell lung cancer. The material was PBMCs, obtained at follow-up. The V gene is TRBV5-1, the J gene TRBJ2-7; the D gene is possibly TRBD2 (7 bases). CDR3 residues: CASSPEGGRPYF. The CDR3 region has the DNA TGCGCCAGCAGCCCGGAGGGGGGGAGGCCGTACTTC.